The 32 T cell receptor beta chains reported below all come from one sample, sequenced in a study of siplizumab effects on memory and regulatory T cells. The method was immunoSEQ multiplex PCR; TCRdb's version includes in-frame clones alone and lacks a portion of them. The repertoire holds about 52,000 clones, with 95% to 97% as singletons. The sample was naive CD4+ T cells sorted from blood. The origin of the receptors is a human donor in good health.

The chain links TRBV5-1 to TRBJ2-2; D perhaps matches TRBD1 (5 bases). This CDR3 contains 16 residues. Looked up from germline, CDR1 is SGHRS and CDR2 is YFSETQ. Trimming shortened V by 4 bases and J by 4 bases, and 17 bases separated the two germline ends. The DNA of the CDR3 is TGCGCCAGCAGCGGGGCGGCCCGCCCGGGCACCGGGGAGCTGTTTTTT. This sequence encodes CASSGAARPGTGELFF.

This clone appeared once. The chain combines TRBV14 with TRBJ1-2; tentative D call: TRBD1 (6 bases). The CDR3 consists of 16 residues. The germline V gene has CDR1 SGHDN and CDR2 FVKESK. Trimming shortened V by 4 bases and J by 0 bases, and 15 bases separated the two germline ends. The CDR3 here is CASSLTGTTSNYGYTF. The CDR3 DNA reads TGTGCCAGCAGCCTTACCGGGACAACCTCTAACTATGGCTACACCTTC.

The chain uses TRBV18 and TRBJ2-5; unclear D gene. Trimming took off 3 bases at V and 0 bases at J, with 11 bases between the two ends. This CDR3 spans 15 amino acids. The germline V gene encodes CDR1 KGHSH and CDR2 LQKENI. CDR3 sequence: CASSPLARYQETQYF. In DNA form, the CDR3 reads TGTGCCAGCTCACCGCTCGCGAGGTACCAAGAGACCCAGTACTTC.

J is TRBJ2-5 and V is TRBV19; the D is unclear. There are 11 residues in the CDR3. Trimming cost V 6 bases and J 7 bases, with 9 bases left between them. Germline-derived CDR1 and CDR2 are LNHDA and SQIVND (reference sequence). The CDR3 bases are TGTGCCAGTAGGCACCGCGGGACCCAGTACTTC. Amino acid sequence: CASRHRGTQYF.

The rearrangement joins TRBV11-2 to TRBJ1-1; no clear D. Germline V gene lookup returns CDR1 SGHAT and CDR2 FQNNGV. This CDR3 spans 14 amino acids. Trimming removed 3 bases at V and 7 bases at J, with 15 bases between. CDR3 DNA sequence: TGTGCCAGCAGCTTGGACCTTGGAAGCAATGAAGCTTTCTTT. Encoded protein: CASSLDLGSNEAFF.

The CDR3: CASSTGSGRAGELFF. The CDR3 coding sequence is TGTGCCAGTAGTACGGGGAGCGGGAGGGCCGGGGAGCTGTTTTTT. The chain links TRBV19 to TRBJ2-2; 10 positions match TRBD2. Germline V gene sequence: CDR1 LNHDA, CDR2 SQIVND (reference sequence). V trimming: 4 bases; J trimming: 6 bases; junction bases outside the gene matches: 5. The CDR3 totals 15 residues.

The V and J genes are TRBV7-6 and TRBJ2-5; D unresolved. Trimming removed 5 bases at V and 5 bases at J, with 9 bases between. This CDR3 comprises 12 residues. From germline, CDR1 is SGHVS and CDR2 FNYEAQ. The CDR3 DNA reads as TGTGCCAGCAGCCACTATCGGGAGACCCAGTACTTC. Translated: CASSHYRETQYF.

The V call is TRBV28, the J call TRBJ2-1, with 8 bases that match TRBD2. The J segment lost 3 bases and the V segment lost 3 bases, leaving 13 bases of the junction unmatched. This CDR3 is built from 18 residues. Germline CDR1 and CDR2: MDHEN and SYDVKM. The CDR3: CASSFPSAAGGLYNEQFF. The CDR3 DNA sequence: TGTGCCAGCAGTTTTCCCTCAGCCGCGGGAGGCCTCTACAATGAGCAGTTCTTC.

The CDR3 protein is CSVVADRITDTQYF. The CDR3 DNA reads TGCAGCGTTGTGGCAGACCGAATCACAGATACGCAGTATTTT. V gene TRBV29-1 combines with J gene TRBJ2-3; D remains unclear. V was shortened by 4 bases and J by 2 bases, with 13 bases between the two germline ends. CDR3 length: 14 amino acids. Looked up from germline, CDR1 is SQVTM and CDR2 is ANQGSEA.

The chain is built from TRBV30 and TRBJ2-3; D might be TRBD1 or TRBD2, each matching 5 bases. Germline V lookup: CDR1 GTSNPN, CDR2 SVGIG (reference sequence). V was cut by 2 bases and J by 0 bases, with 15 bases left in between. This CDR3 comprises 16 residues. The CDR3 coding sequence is TGTGCCTGGAGTAGAGGGGTCTCCGCTAGCACAGATACGCAGTATTTT. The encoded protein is CAWSRGVSASTDTQYF.

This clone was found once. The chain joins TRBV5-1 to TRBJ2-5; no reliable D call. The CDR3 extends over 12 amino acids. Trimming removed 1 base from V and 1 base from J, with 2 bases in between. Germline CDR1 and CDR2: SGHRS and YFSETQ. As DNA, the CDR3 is TGCGCCAGCAGCTTGACCCAAGAGACCCAGTACTTC. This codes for CASSLTQETQYF.

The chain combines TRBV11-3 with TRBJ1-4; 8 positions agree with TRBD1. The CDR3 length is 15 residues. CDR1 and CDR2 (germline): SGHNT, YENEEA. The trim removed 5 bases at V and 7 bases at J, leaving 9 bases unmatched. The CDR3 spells CASSTRTGLTEKLFF. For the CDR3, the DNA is TGTGCCAGCAGCACAAGGACAGGGCTTACTGAAAAACTGTTTTTT.

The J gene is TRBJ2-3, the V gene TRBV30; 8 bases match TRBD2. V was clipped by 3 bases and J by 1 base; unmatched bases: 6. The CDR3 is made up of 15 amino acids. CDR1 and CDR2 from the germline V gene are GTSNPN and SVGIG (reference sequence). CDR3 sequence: CAWSPGRGGTDTQYF. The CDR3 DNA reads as TGTGCCTGGAGCCCCGGGCGGGGGGGCACAGATACGCAGTATTTT.

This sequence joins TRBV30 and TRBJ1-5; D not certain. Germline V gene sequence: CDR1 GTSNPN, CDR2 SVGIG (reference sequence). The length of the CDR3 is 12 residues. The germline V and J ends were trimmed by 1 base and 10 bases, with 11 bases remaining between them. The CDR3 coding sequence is TGTGCCTGGAGTGGGGCCCTGGGCCCCCAGCATTTT. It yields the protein CAWSGALGPQHF. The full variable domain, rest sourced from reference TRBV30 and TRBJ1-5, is SQTIHQWPATLVQPVGSPLSLECTVEGTSNPNLYWYRQAAGRGLQLLFYSVGIGQISSEVPQNLSASRPQDRQFILSSKKLLLSDSGFYLCAWSGALGPQHFGDGTRLSIL.

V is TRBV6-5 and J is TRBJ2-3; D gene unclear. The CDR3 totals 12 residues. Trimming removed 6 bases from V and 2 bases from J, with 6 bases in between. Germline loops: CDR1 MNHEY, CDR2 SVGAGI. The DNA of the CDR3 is TGTGCCAGCAGGGGCAACACAGATACGCAGTATTTT. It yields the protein CASRGNTDTQYF.

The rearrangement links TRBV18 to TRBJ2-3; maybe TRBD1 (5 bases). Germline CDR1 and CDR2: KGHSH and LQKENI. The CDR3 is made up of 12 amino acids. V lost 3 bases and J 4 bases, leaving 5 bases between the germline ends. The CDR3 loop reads CASSPGPDTQYF. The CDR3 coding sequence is TGTGCCAGCTCACCGGGGCCAGATACGCAGTATTTT.

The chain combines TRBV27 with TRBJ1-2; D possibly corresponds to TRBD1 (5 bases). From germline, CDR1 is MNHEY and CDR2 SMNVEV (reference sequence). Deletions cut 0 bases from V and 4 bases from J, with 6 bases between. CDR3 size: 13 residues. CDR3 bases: TGTGCCAGCAGTTTATCCGGGACCTATGGCTACACCTTC. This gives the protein CASSLSGTYGYTF.

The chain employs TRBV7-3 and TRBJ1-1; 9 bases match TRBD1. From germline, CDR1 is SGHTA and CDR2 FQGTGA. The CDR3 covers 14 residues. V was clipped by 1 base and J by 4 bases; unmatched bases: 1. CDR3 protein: CASSLRTGATEAFF. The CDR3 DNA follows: TGTGCCAGCAGCTTAAGGACAGGGGCCACTGAAGCTTTCTTT.

CDR3 loop: CASSRDRYSPLHF. CDR3 in DNA: TGTGCCAGCAGTCGCGACAGATATTCACCCCTCCACTTT. The gene calls are TRBV28 and TRBJ1-6; D might be TRBD1 (5 bases). The V gene's germline CDR1 is MDHEN and CDR2 SYDVKM. This CDR3 has 13 amino acids. The V gene lost 5 bases and the J gene lost 8 bases, with 10 bases spanning the gap. The full variable domain, with the rest looked up from reference TRBV28 and TRBJ1-6, is DVKVTQSSRYLVKRTGEKVFLECVQDMDHENMFWYRQDPGLGLRLIYFSYDVKMKEKGDIPEGYSVSREKKERFSLILESASTNQTSMYLCASSRDRYSPLHFGNGTRLTVT.

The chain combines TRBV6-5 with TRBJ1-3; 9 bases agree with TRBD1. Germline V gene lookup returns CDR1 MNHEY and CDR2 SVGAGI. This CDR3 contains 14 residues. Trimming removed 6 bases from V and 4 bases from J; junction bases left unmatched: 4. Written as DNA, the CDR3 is TGTGCCAGCAGGTCCGGGACAGGGGGAAACACCATATATTTT. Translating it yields CASRSGTGGNTIYF.

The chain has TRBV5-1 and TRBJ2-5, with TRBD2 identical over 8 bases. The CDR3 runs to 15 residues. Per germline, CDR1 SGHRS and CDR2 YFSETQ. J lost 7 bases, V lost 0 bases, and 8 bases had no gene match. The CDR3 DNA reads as TGCGCCAGCAGCTTGGTAGTAGCGGCGGGGGGGACCCAGTACTTC. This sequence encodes CASSLVVAAGGTQYF.

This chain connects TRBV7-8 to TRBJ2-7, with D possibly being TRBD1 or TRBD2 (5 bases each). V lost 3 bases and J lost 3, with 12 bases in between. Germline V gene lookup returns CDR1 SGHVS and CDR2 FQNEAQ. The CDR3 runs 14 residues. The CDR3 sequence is CASSFRVGVYEQYF. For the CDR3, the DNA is TGTGCCAGCAGCTTCCGCGTGGGGGTCTACGAGCAGTACTTC.

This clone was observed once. The CDR3 region is CASSELGLIYEQYF. CDR3 bases: TGTGCCAGCAGCGAACTGGGACTAATCTACGAGCAGTACTTC. The chain joins TRBV2 to TRBJ2-7; 7 bases are a match to TRBD2. V lost 6 bases and J lost 3; bases outside the gene matches: 8. This CDR3 has 14 residues. Germline-derived CDR1 and CDR2 are SNHLY and FYNNEI.

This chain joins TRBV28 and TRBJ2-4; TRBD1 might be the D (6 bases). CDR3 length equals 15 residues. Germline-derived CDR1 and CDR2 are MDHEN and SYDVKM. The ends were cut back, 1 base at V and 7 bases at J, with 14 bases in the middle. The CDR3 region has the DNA TGTGCCAGCAGTTTATATGGGACACCGGGCAACATTCAGTACTTC. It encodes CASSLYGTPGNIQYF.

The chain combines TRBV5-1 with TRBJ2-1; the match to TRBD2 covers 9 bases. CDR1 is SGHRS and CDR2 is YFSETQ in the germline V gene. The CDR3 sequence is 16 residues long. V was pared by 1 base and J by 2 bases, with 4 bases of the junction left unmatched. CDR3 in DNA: TGCGCCAGCAGCTTGTTTAGCGGGAGTACCTACAATGAGCAGTTCTTC. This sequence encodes CASSLFSGSTYNEQFF. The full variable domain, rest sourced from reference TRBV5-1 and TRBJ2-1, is KAGVTQTPRYLIKTRGQQVTLSCSPISGHRSVSWYQQTPGQGLQFLFEYFSETQRNKGNFPGRFSGRQFSNSRSEMNVSTLELGDSALYLCASSLFSGSTYNEQFFGPGTRLTVL.

The CDR3 here is CASSFGAGGNTGELFF. Here the CDR3 DNA reads TGTGCCAGCAGCTTTGGAGCGGGGGGAAACACCGGGGAGCTGTTTTTT. The chain combines TRBV7-9 with TRBJ2-2, with 9 bases that match TRBD2. Germline V gene lookup returns CDR1 SEHNR and CDR2 FQNEAQ (reference sequence). J lost 2 bases, V lost 3 bases, and 4 bases had no gene match. The CDR3 is made up of 16 amino acids.

The CDR3 loop reads CASSLEGLFHNEQFF. The DNA of the CDR3 is TGTGCCAGCAGCTTAGAGGGACTCTTCCACAATGAGCAGTTCTTC. The genes are TRBV7-6 and TRBJ2-1, with a possible D match to TRBD2 (6 bases). CDR3 length equals 15 residues. Per germline, CDR1 SGHVS and CDR2 FNYEAQ. V was pared by 1 base and J by 5 bases, with 12 bases between. The full variable domain, its missing parts supplied by reference TRBV7-6 and TRBJ2-1, is GAGVSQSPRYKVTKRGQDVALRCDPISGHVSLYWYRQALGQGPEFLTYFNYEAQQDKSGLPNDRFSAERPEGSISTLTIQRTEQRDSAMYRCASSLEGLFHNEQFFGPGTRLTVL.

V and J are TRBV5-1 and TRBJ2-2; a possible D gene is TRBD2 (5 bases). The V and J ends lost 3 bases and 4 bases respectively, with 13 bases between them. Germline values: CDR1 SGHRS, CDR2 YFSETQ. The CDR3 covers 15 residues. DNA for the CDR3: TGCGCCAGCAGCTGGAGGCAGGCCATCACCGGGGAGCTGTTTTTT. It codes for CASSWRQAITGELFF.

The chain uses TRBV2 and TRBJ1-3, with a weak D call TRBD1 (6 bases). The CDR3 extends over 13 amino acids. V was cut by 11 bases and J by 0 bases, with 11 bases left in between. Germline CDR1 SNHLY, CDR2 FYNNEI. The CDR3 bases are TGTGCCGGTCGGGACAACTCTGGAAACACCATATATTTT. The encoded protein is CAGRDNSGNTIYF.

DNA for the CDR3: TGTGCCAGCAGTTACTCGCGAGGGGCTAACTATGGCTACACCTTC. It codes for CASSYSRGANYGYTF. The chain is built from TRBV6-5 and TRBJ1-2; perhaps TRBD1 as D (5 bases). The germline gives CDR1 MNHEY, CDR2 SVGAGI. CDR3 length: 15 amino acids. Trimming shortened V by 0 bases and J by 0 bases, and 8 bases separated the two germline ends.

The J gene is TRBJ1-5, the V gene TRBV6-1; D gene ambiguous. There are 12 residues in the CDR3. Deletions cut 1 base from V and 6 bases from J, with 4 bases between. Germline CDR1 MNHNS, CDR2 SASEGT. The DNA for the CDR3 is TGTGCCAGCAGTGAAGTAGGTCAGCCCCAGCATTTT. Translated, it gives CASSEVGQPQHF.

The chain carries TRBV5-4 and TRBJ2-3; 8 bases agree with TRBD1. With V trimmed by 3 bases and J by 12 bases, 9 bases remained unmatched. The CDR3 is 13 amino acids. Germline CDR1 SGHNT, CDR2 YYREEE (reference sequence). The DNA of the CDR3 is TGTGCCAGCAGCTCGGATGGGACAGGTGCTCAGTATTTT. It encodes CASSSDGTGAQYF. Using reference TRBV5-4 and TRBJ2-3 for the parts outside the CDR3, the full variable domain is ETGVTQSPTHLIKTRGQQVTLRCSSQSGHNTVSWYQQALGQGPQFIFQYYREEENGRGNFPPRFSGLQFPNYSSELNVNALELDDSALYLCASSSDGTGAQYFGPGTRLTVL.